The rows below give T cell receptor beta chains drawn from one sample of a study of T cell changes during pregnancy in multiple sclerosis. Some clones are missing from TCRdb's copy, which holds only in-frame ones; the method was immunoSEQ multiplex PCR. Of roughly 100,000 clones listed, roughly 92% are singletons. The sample in question was peripheral blood, obtained after pregnancy. The receptor set was obtained from a female donor with multiple sclerosis, enrolled in a pregnancy study. CDR3s include the opening cysteine and the closing phenylalanine or tryptophan. The D gene is left open where the match is weak. Clone size is stated in some rows and not others, as once, few, many or a class when expanded.

D gene	CDR3 length	V gene	clone size	J gene	CDR3 DNA	CDR3 protein
.	15	TRBV2	.	TRBJ1-1	TGTGCCAGCAGTGAGAGCGGAGGGGTCAACACTGAAGCTTTCTTT	CASSESGGVNTEAFF
TRBD1	14	TRBV27	.	TRBJ2-1	TGTGCCAGCAGTTTAAGGGACAGGTTAAATGAGCAGTTCTTC	CASSLRDRLNEQFF
TRBD1	14	TRBV19	.	TRBJ1-5	TGTGCCAGTCGGACAGGGGTTAGCAATCAGCCCCAGCATTTT	CASRTGVSNQPQHF
.	14	TRBV6-6	.	TRBJ2-5	TGTGCCAGCAGTTATAGACAGCACCAAGAGACCCAGTACTTC	CASSYRQHQETQYF
TRBD1	13	TRBV28	.	TRBJ1-2	TGTGCCAGCAGTTTCACAGGGGGGTATGGCTACACCTTC	CASSFTGGYGYTF
.	15	TRBV4-2	.	TRBJ1-5	TGTGCCAGCAGCCAGGCCGGACAGAGCAATCAGCCCCAGCATTTT	CASSQAGQSNQPQHF
TRBD2	14	TRBV28	.	TRBJ2-5	TGTGCCAGCGCCAGACTAGCGGGAGCTGAGACCCAGTACTTC	CASARLAGAETQYF
.	13	TRBV9	.	TRBJ1-2	TGTGCCAGCAGCGTCGACAGTGCCTATGGCTACACCTTC	CASSVDSAYGYTF
TRBD1	15	TRBV19	.	TRBJ1-1	TGTGCCAGTAGTATAATTTGGACAGGGGCCGGCGAAGCTTTCTTT	CASSIIWTGAGEAFF
.	14	TRBV7-3	.	TRBJ2-5	TGTGCCAGCAGCTTTGGACAGATTGGAGAGACCCAGTACTTC	CASSFGQIGETQYF
.	13	TRBV2	.	TRBJ1-2	TGTGCCAGCAGCCACACCACCAACTATGGCTACACCTTC	CASSHTTNYGYTF
TRBD2	15	TRBV30	.	TRBJ2-1	TGTGCCTGGAGTGTGGGTAGCGGGAGTCATAATGAGCAGTTCTTC	CAWSVGSGSHNEQFF
TRBD2	12	TRBV30	once	TRBJ2-1	TGTGCCTGGAGTCCAAGCGGGATCGAGCAGTTCTTC	CAWSPSGIEQFF
TRBD1	12	TRBV29-1	.	TRBJ1-1	TGCAGCTCCGACAGGGGGACAACTGAAGCTTTCTTT	CSSDRGTTEAFF
TRBD2	16	TRBV9	.	TRBJ2-3	TGTGCCAGCAGCAGGTCTAGCGGGGGGGCGTTAGATACGCAGTATTTT	CASSRSSGGALDTQYF
.	15	TRBV10-3	.	TRBJ2-2	TGTGCCATCAGTGAACGACAGGCGGACACCGGGGAGCTGTTTTTT	CAISERQADTGELFF
TRBD2	18	TRBV19	.	TRBJ2-7	TGTGCCAGTAGTATCGGGGTGGCTAGCGGGAGGAGCTCCTACGAGCAGTACTTC	CASSIGVASGRSSYEQYF
TRBD2	16	TRBV18	.	TRBJ2-7	TGTGCCAGCTCAGAACTAGCGGGAGGGTACCTTGACGAGCAGTACTTC	CASSELAGGYLDEQYF
.	12	TRBV19	.	TRBJ2-5	TGTGCCAGTAGTATAAATAAAGAGACCCAGTACTTC	CASSINKETQYF
.	14	TRBV9	.	TRBJ2-7	TGTGCCAGCAGCGTAGAAGGAGGGCCACACGAGCAGTACTTC	CASSVEGGPHEQYF
.	15	TRBV18	.	TRBJ1-1	TGTGCCAGCTCACCCATCCAGGGCAGTGGCACTGAAGCTTTCTTT	CASSPIQGSGTEAFF
.	14	TRBV4-2	.	TRBJ2-3	TGTGCCAGCAGCCAAGCGGGGGGCACAGATACGCAGTATTTT	CASSQAGGTDTQYF
TRBD1	13	TRBV29-1	.	TRBJ2-2	TGCAGCGCCGGACAGGGGAACACCGGGGAGCTGTTTTTT	CSAGQGNTGELFF
.	14	TRBV27	.	TRBJ1-2	TGTGCCAGCAGCTATAGACGGGGGAGCTATGGCTACACCTTC	CASSYRRGSYGYTF
TRBD1	15	TRBV5-4	.	TRBJ1-6	TGTGCCAGCAGTGATTCGACAGGGGGCCTCGGACCCCTCCACTTT	CASSDSTGGLGPLHF
.	14	TRBV2	.	TRBJ1-1	TGTGCCAGCAGTGTAACAGTGATGAACACTGAAGCTTTCTTT	CASSVTVMNTEAFF
TRBD2	15	TRBV7-8	.	TRBJ2-1	TGTGCCAGCAGCCCGAGCGGGGCCTTTTATAGCGGGCAGTTCTTC	CASSPSGAFYSGQFF
.	14	TRBV7-2	.	TRBJ1-5	TGTGCCAGCAGCTTAGGCTCCGGGGGACAGCCCCAGCATTTT	CASSLGSGGQPQHF
.	15	TRBV4-3	.	TRBJ2-4	TGCGCCAGCAGCCAAGATAGGGCAGGGGCGGGCATTCAGTACTTC	CASSQDRAGAGIQYF
TRBD2	14	TRBV29-1	.	TRBJ2-1	TGCAGCGCTCCGACTAGCGGGACCTACAATGAGCAGTTCTTC	CSAPTSGTYNEQFF
.	14	TRBV6-5	.	TRBJ1-2	TGTGCCAGCAGGAAGGACAGCTCTAACTATGGCTACACCTTC	CASRKDSSNYGYTF
TRBD1	17	TRBV7-6	.	TRBJ1-2	TGTGCCAGCAGCCCCCATCCAGGGGGCGCCGGTAACTATGGCTACACCTTC	CASSPHPGGAGNYGYTF
TRBD1	17	TRBV2	.	TRBJ2-1	TGTGCCAGCAATATATATCCGGGACAGGGTAACGGGAATGAGCAGTTCTTC	CASNIYPGQGNGNEQFF
TRBD2	19	TRBV7-8	.	TRBJ2-7	TGTGCCAGCAGCTTAGCAGGAATGCTGACTAGCGGGAGAAGGTACGAGCAGTACTTC	CASSLAGMLTSGRRYEQYF
.	13	TRBV29-1	.	TRBJ1-5	TGCAGCGTGGGGGCAGGGAGCAATCAGCCCCAGCATTTT	CSVGAGSNQPQHF
.	16	TRBV11-2	.	TRBJ2-3	TGTGCCAGCAGCTTAGCCGGACAGAGTTTTACAGATACGCAGTATTTT	CASSLAGQSFTDTQYF
.	11	TRBV6-1	.	TRBJ1-3	TGTGCCAGCAGTTACGGTGGCACCATATATTTT	CASSYGGTIYF
.	17	TRBV7-6	.	TRBJ2-1	TGTGCCAGCAGCTTGGACCTGGGGGCGGGTACCTACAATGAGCAGTTCTTC	CASSLDLGAGTYNEQFF
TRBD2	15	TRBV5-5	.	TRBJ2-3	TGTGCCAGCAGCTTGAGCGGGAGGGACACAGATACGCAGTATTTT	CASSLSGRDTDTQYF
.	13	TRBV11-2	.	TRBJ1-1	TGTGCCAGCAGCTTTCGAGGAGGGACTGAAGCTTTCTTT	CASSFRGGTEAFF
TRBD1	16	TRBV7-6	.	TRBJ2-3	TGTGCCAGCAGCCCAACGGGACAGGGGAGCACAGATACGCAGTATTTT	CASSPTGQGSTDTQYF
.	14	TRBV15	.	TRBJ2-7	TGTGCCACCAGCAGAGGGGGCGGGAACTACGAGCAGTACTTC	CATSRGGGNYEQYF
.	16	TRBV5-4	.	TRBJ1-1	TGTGCCAGCAGCTGGGGGGGGATAGTATTGAACACTGAAGCTTTCTTT	CASSWGGIVLNTEAFF